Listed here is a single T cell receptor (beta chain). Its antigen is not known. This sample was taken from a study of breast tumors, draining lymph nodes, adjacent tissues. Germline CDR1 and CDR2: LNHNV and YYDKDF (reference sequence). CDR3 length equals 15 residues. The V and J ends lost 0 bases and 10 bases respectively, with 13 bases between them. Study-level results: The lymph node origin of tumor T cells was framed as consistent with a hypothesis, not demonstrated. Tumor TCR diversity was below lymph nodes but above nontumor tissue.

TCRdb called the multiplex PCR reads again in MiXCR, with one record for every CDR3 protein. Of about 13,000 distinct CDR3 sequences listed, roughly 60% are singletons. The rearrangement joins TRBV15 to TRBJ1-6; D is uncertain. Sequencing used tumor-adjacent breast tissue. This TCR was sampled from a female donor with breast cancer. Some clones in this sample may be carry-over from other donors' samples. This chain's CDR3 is CATSRDLARLSPLHF. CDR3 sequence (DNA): TGTGCCACCAGCAGAGATCTGGCCAGACTCTCACCCCTCCACTTT.